These T cell receptor beta chains were read from a single sample in a study of beta chain features in type 1 diabetes. Sequencing was performed with immunoSEQ multiplex PCR; in TCRdb, only in-frame clones are kept and a portion is missing. The sample contains 200,000 to 250,000 clones, about a tenth of which appear only once. Sequenced material: central memory CD4+ T cells from blood. The receptors were sampled from a man younger than 35 in good health. CDR3s include the opening cysteine and the closing phenylalanine or tryptophan. D genes are given only for firm matches. Clone sizes are given selectively: once, few, many, or a class where the clone is expanded.

size	D	J	V	DNA	CDR3
few	.	TRBJ1-1	TRBV18	TGTGCCAGCTCGTGGACGGACGACACTGAAGCTTTCTTT	CASSWTDDTEAFF
many	.	TRBJ2-3	TRBV29-1	TGCAGCGTTGAGCGGGACGCAGATACGCAGTATTTT	CSVERDADTQYF
.	.	TRBJ2-1	TRBV4-2	TGTGCCAGCAGCCCCCACGGAGCTACAACCTACAATGAGCAGTTCTTC	CASSPHGATTYNEQFF
many	TRBD2	TRBJ2-7	TRBV9	TGTGCCAGCAGCGTACTCAGCGGGAGCTACGAGCAGTACTTC	CASSVLSGSYEQYF
once	TRBD2	TRBJ2-7	TRBV10-3	TGTGCCATCACAGAAGGAAGGGCTAGCGGGTACGAGCAGTACTTC	CAITEGRASGYEQYF
few	.	TRBJ2-7	TRBV11-1	TGTGCCAGCAGGGTACGTACGGGACTTGGCTACGAGCAGTACTTC	CASRVRTGLGYEQYF
few	.	TRBJ2-7	TRBV30	TGTGCCTGGAGTAGAAGGGGCCGGGGCCACGAGCAGTACTTC	CAWSRRGRGHEQYF
.	.	TRBJ1-2	TRBV10-3	TGTGCCGCACGGACGGCAAACTATGGCTACACCTTC	CAARTANYGYTF
few	TRBD2	TRBJ2-1	TRBV9	TGTGCCAGCAGCGTAGAACTAGCGGCTGGGGGAAATGAGCAGTTCTTC	CASSVELAAGGNEQFF
.	.	TRBJ2-7	TRBV28	TGTGCCAGCAGTTCCGCTGGGGCAGGGAACTACGAGCAGTACTTC	CASSSAGAGNYEQYF
many	.	TRBJ1-5	TRBV7-9	TGTGCCAGCAGCCACACTAATCAGCCCCAGCATTTT	CASSHTNQPQHF
few	.	TRBJ2-4	TRBV9	TGTGCCAGCAGCGTAGGCTGGGCGCCCGAAAACATTCAGTACTTC	CASSVGWAPENIQYF
few	TRBD2	TRBJ2-3	TRBV30	TGTGCCTGGAGTGTAGCGGGAGTTAGTGATACGCAGTATTTT	CAWSVAGVSDTQYF
.	TRBD2	TRBJ2-1	TRBV7-2	TGTGCCAGCAGCTTTCTAGCGGGAAGCTCCTACAATGAGCAGTTCTTC	CASSFLAGSSYNEQFF
many	.	TRBJ1-2	TRBV7-2	TGTGCCAGCAGCCGAGGGGGGTCCCTGAGGGGCTACACCTTC	CASSRGGSLRGYTF
.	TRBD1	TRBJ2-7	TRBV7-2	TGTGCCAGCAGCTCCGGACAGGGGGCCTACGAGCAGTACTTC	CASSSGQGAYEQYF
few	.	TRBJ2-1	TRBV5-1	TGCGCCAGCAGCTTGGCTCCCTACCTATCATACAATGAGCAGTTCTTC	CASSLAPYLSYNEQFF
many	TRBD2	TRBJ2-1	TRBV30	TGTGCCTGGACCCGGGGGACTAGCGGAGCATACAATGAGCAGTTCTTC	CAWTRGTSGAYNEQFF
few	TRBD2	TRBJ2-1	TRBV29-1	TGCAGCGCCCGACTAGCGGGAGTTGAGCAGTTCTTC	CSARLAGVEQFF
.	.	TRBJ2-1	TRBV4-1	TGTGCCAGCAGCCAGGTACCGGTGAGCTCCTACAATGAGCAGTTCTTC	CASSQVPVSSYNEQFF
many	.	TRBJ2-7	TRBV14	TGTGCCAGCAGCCAGTGGATAGGGGGATACTACGAGCAGTACTTC	CASSQWIGGYYEQYF
few	.	TRBJ2-5	TRBV7-2	TGTGCCAGCAGCAATAAGGGGGTTAGCCAAGAGACCCAGTACTTC	CASSNKGVSQETQYF
.	.	TRBJ1-5	TRBV30	TGTGCCTGGAGTGGACGGACAGCTAGCAATCAGCCCCAGCATTTT	CAWSGRTASNQPQHF
many	TRBD2	TRBJ2-1	TRBV6-5	TGTGCCAGCAGTTACGGACTAGCGGGAAAAAATGAGCAGTTCTTC	CASSYGLAGKNEQFF
.	TRBD1	TRBJ2-7	TRBV7-9	TGTGCCAGCAGCCAGAGCCCGGGACAGGGGTCCTACGAGCAGTACTTC	CASSQSPGQGSYEQYF
few	TRBD1	TRBJ1-1	TRBV4-2	TGTGCCAGCAGCCAAGGGGACAGGGGGGACACTGAAGCTTTCTTT	CASSQGDRGDTEAFF
.	.	TRBJ2-7	TRBV7-8	TGTGCCAGCAGCTCCCGACAGGAGACCTACGAGCAGTACTTC	CASSSRQETYEQYF
.	.	TRBJ2-7	TRBV5-1	TGCGCCAGCAGCTTTTTAGGGACCGTAGGAAACGAGCAGTACTTC	CASSFLGTVGNEQYF
few	.	TRBJ2-1	TRBV7-9	TGTGCCAGCAGCTCTGACAGAACCCTGGGGAATGAGCAGTTCTTC	CASSSDRTLGNEQFF
many	.	TRBJ2-6	TRBV30	TGTGCCTGGAGTGAGATGACTGGGGCCAACGTCCTGACTTTC	CAWSEMTGANVLTF
few	TRBD2	TRBJ2-7	TRBV6-5	TGTGCCAGCAGCCTCTCCAGCGGGAGCTCCTACGAGCAGTACTTC	CASSLSSGSSYEQYF
.	TRBD1	TRBJ1-1	TRBV5-1	TGCGCCAGCAGCTTGGGATCCACAGGGGTGATGAACACTGAAGCTTTCTTT	CASSLGSTGVMNTEAFF
few	.	TRBJ1-1	TRBV9	TGTGCCAGCAGCGTCTATGGGGGGAGAGAGACTGAAGCTTTCTTT	CASSVYGGRETEAFF
.	TRBD2	TRBJ2-3	TRBV7-8	TGTGCCAGCAGCTCCAGACTAGCGGGAATCACAGATACGCAGTATTTT	CASSSRLAGITDTQYF
few	.	TRBJ2-4	TRBV11-3	TGTGCCAGCAGCTTGGACTCCGCTCTTGGAAACATTCAGTACTTC	CASSLDSALGNIQYF
.	TRBD1	TRBJ1-2	TRBV28	TGTGCCAGCACCCTCCCCGGGACAGGGAATGGCTACACCTTC	CASTLPGTGNGYTF
.	.	TRBJ2-1	TRBV5-1	TGCGCCAGCAGCTTGGCGCATGGGGATGAGCAGTTCTTC	CASSLAHGDEQFF
.	.	TRBJ1-4	TRBV7-3	TGTGCCAGCAGCCCCGCGGTTACTAATGAAAAACTGTTTTTT	CASSPAVTNEKLFF
many	.	TRBJ2-7	TRBV29-1	TGCAGCGTTGGGGAGACCCGGCTCGAGCAGTACTTC	CSVGETRLEQYF
.	.	TRBJ2-2	TRBV7-2	TGTGCCAGCAGCTTAGTCCAGAGTAACACCGGGGAGCTGTTTTTT	CASSLVQSNTGELFF
.	.	TRBJ2-3	TRBV4-1	TGCGCCAGCAGCCAAGATTCCTACCGTGCAGATACGCAGTATTTT	CASSQDSYRADTQYF
.	.	TRBJ2-7	TRBV29-1	TGCAGCGTTGGAACAGGAACCTACGAGCAGTACTTC	CSVGTGTYEQYF
.	TRBD2	TRBJ2-7	TRBV7-2	TGTGCCAGCAGCTTAGTATTAGCGGGCTCCTACGAGCAGTACTTC	CASSLVLAGSYEQYF
few	TRBD1	TRBJ2-7	TRBV23-1	TGCGCCAGCAGTCAATACGTGGGACAGCACTCCTACGAGCAGTACTTC	CASSQYVGQHSYEQYF
.	.	TRBJ2-7	TRBV7-2	TGTGCCAGCAGCTTAGGAGTCTACGAGCAGTACTTC	CASSLGVYEQYF
.	.	TRBJ2-6	TRBV9	TGTGCCAGCAGCGCAGGGGTCGGGGCCAACGTCCTGACTTTC	CASSAGVGANVLTF
.	TRBD2	TRBJ2-3	TRBV4-2	TGTGCCAGCAGCCAAGTTCAACTAGCGGGAGGAGGTGGAGATACGCAGTATTTT	CASSQVQLAGGGGDTQYF
few	.	TRBJ2-7	TRBV27	TGTGCCAGCCGCTCTATCAGGGTTGGTATCGAGCAGTACTTC	CASRSIRVGIEQYF
many	.	TRBJ1-3	TRBV28	TGTGCCAGCAGGAAGTACAGATTCGAAGGAAACACCATATATTTT	CASRKYRFEGNTIYF
many	.	TRBJ2-4	TRBV29-1	TGCAGCGTTGTCGTCAAAAACATTCAGTACTTC	CSVVVKNIQYF
many	.	TRBJ2-1	TRBV27	TGTGCCAGCAGTTTCGGGCTAGCGTACAATGAGCAGTTCTTC	CASSFGLAYNEQFF
few	.	TRBJ2-5	TRBV6-5	TGTGCCAGCAGTTCAAGTGTGGAGACCCAGTACTTC	CASSSSVETQYF
many	.	TRBJ1-4	TRBV30	TGTGCCTGGAGTCGGGCCGGTATCGGTAATGAAAAACTGTTTTTT	CAWSRAGIGNEKLFF
few	TRBD2	TRBJ2-3	TRBV5-4	TGTGCCAGCAGCAAAGTAGCGGGAGGGAACACAGATACGCAGTATTTT	CASSKVAGGNTDTQYF
many	.	TRBJ2-1	TRBV28	TGTGCCAGCACCGCGCCCGGGGGTAGCTCCTACAATGAGCAGTTCTTC	CASTAPGGSSYNEQFF
.	TRBD2	TRBJ2-7	TRBV27	TGTGCCAGCAGTTTTCAGGGAATAGGGACTAGCGGGATCCACGAGCAGTACTTC	CASSFQGIGTSGIHEQYF
few	.	TRBJ2-7	TRBV28	TGTGCCAGCAGGCTGGCCTACGAGCAGTACTTC	CASRLAYEQYF